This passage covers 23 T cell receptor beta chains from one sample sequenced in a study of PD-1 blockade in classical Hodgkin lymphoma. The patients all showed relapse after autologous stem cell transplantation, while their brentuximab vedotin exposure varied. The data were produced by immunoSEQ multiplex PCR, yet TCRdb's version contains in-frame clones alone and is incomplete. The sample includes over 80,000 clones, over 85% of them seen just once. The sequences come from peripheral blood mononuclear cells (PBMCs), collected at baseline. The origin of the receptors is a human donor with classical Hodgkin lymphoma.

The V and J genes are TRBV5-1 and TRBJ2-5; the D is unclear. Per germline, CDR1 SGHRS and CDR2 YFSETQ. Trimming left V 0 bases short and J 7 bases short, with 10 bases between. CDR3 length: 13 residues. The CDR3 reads CASSLDSFGTQYF. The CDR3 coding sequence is TGCGCCAGCAGCTTGGACAGTTTCGGGACCCAGTACTTC.

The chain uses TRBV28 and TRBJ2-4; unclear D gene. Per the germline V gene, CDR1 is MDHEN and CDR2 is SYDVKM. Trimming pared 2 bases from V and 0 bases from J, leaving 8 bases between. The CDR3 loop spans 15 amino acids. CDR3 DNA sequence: TGTGCCAGCAGTTTAGCAAGAGTAGCCAAAAACATTCAGTACTTC. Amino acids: CASSLARVAKNIQYF.

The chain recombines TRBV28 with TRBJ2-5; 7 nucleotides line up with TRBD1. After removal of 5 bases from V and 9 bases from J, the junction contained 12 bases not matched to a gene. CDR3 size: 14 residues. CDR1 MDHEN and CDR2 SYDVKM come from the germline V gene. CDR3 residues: CASSPGQFFPPQYF. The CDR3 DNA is TGTGCCAGCAGTCCGGGACAGTTTTTCCCACCCCAGTACTTC.

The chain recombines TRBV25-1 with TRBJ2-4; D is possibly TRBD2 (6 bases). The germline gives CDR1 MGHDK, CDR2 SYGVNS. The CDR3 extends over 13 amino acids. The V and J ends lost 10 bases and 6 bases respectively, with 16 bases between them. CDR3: CATTPEGGNIQYF. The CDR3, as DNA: TGTGCCACCACTCCGGAGGGTGGAAACATTCAGTACTTC. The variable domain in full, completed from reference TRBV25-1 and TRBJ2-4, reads EADIYQTPRYLVIGTGKKITLECSQTMGHDKMYWYQQDPGMELHLIHYSYGVNSTEKGDLSSESTVSRIRTEHFPLTLESARPSHTSQYLCATTPEGGNIQYFGAGTRLSVL.

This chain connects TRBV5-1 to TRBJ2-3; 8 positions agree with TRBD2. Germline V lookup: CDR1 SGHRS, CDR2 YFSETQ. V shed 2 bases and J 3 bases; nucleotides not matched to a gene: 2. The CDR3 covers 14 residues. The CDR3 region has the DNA TGCGCCAGCAGCTTTAGCGGGGAGACAGATACGCAGTATTTT. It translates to CASSFSGETDTQYF.

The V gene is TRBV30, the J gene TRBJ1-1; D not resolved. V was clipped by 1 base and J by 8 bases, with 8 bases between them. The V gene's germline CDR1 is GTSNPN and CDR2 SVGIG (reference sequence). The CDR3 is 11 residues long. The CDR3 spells CAWSDRAEAFF. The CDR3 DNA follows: TGTGCCTGGAGTGACAGAGCGGAAGCTTTCTTT.

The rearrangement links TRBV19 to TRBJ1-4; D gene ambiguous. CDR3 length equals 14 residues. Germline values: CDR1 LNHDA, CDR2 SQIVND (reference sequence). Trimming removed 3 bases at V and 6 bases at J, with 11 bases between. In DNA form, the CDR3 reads TGTGCCAGTAGTATCCCCGGGTATGATGAAAAACTGTTTTTT. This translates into CASSIPGYDEKLFF.

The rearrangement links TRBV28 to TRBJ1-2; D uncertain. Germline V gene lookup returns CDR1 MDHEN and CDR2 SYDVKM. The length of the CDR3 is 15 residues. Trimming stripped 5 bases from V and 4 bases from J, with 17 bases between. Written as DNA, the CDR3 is TGTGCCAGCAGTGCCCTGTTAGGAGGGCCCTATGGCTACACCTTC. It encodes CASSALLGGPYGYTF.

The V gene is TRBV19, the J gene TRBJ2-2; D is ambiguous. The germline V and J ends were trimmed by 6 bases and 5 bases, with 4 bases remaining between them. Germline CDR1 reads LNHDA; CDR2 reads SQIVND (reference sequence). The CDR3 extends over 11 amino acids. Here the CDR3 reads CASRGTGELFF. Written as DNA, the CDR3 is TGTGCCAGTAGGGGGACCGGGGAGCTGTTTTTT. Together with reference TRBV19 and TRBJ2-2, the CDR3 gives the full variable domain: DGGITQSPKYLFRKEGQNVTLSCEQNLNHDAMYWYRQDPGQGLRLIYYSQIVNDFQKGDIAEGYSVSREKKESFPLTVTSAQKNPTAFYLCASRGTGELFFGEGSRLTVL.

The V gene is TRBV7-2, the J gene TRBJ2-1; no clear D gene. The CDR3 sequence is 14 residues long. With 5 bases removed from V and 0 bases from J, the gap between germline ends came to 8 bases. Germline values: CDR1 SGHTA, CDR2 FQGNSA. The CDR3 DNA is TGTGCCAGCAGCCCCGGCGGCTCCTACAATGAGCAGTTCTTC. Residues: CASSPGGSYNEQFF.

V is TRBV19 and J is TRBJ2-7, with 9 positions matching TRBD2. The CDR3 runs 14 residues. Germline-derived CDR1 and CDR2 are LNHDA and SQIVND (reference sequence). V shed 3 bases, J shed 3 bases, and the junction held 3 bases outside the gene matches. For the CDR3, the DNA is TGTGCCAGTAGTATGGGAGCGGGAGGCTACGAGCAGTACTTC. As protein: CASSMGAGGYEQYF.

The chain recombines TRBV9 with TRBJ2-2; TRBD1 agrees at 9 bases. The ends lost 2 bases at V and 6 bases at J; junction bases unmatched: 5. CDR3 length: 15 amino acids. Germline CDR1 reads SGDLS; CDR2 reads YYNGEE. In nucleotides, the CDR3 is TGTGCCAGCAGCGTTGTACAGGGGGCCCCCGGGGAGCTGTTTTTT. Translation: CASSVVQGAPGELFF.

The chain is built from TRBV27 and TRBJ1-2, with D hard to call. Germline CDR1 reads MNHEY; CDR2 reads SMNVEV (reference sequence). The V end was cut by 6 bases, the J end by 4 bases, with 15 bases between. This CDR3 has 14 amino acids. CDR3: CASSPSTRAYGYTF. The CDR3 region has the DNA TGTGCCAGCAGCCCCTCAACACGAGCCTATGGCTACACCTTC.

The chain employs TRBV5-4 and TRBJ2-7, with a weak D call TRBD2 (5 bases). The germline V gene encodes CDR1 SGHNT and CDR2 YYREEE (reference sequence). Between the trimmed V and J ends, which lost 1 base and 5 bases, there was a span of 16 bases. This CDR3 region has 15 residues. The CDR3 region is CASSLQRDSQDEQYF. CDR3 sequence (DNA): TGTGCCAGCAGCTTGCAACGGGATAGTCAGGACGAGCAGTACTTC.

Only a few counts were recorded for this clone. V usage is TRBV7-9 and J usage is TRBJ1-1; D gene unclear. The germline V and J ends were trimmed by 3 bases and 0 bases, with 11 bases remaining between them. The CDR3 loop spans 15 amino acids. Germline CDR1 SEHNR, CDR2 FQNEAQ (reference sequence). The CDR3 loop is CASSFPKGLNTEAFF. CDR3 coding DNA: TGTGCCAGCAGCTTCCCGAAGGGCCTGAACACTGAAGCTTTCTTT.

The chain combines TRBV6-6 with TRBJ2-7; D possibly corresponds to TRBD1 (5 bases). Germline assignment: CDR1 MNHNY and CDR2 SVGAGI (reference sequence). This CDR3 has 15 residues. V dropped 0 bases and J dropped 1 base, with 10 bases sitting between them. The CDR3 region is CASSYSEDTSYEQYF. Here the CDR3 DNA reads TGTGCCAGCAGTTACTCAGAGGACACTTCCTACGAGCAGTACTTC.

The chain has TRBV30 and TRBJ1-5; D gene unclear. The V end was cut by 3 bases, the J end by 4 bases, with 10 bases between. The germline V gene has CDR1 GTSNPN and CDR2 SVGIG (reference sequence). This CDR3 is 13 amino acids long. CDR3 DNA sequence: TGTGCCTGGAGCGAGACGGAGAATCAGCCCCAGCATTTT. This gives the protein CAWSETENQPQHF.

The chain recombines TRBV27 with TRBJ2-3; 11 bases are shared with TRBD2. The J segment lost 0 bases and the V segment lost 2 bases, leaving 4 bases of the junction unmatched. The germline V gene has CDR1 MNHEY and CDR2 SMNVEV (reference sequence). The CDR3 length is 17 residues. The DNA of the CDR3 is TGTGCCAGCAGTTTAGTGGGGACTAGCGGTAGCACAGATACGCAGTATTTT. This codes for CASSLVGTSGSTDTQYF.

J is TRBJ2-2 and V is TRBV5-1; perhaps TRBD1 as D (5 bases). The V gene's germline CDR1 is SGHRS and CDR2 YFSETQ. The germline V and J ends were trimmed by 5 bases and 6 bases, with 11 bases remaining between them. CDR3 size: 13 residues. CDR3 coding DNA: TGCGCCAGCAGGAAATCAGGGTCCGGGGAGCTGTTTTTT. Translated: CASRKSGSGELFF.

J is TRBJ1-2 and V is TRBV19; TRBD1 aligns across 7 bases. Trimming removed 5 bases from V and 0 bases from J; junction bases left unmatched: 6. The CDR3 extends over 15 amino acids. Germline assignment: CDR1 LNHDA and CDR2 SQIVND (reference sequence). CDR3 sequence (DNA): TGTGCCAGTAGTTCACGACAGGGAGCTAACTATGGCTACACCTTC. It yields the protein CASSSRQGANYGYTF.

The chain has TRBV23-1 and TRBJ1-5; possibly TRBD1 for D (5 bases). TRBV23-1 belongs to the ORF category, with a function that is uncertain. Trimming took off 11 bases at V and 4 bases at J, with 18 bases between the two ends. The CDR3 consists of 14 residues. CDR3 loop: CALGSGRLNQPQHF. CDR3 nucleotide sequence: TGCGCCCTCGGGTCGGGACGGCTAAATCAGCCCCAGCATTTT.

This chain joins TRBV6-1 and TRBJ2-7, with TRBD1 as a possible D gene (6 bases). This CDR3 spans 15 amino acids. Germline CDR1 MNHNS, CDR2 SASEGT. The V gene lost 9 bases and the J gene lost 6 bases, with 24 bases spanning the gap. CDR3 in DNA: TGTGCCAGTACGACATCCGGGACACTCGCCTCCGAGCAGTACTTC. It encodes CASTTSGTLASEQYF.

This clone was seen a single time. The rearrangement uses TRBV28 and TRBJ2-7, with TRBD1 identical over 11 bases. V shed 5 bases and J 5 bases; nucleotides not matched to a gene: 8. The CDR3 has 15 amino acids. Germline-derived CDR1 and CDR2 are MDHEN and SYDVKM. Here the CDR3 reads CASSKGQGDSDEQYF. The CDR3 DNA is TGTGCCAGCAGTAAGGGACAGGGGGACTCGGACGAGCAGTACTTC.